These 29 T cell receptor beta chains were sequenced from one sample in a study of a mutant IDH1 vaccine in newly diagnosed glioma. The time point: week 11, during vaccination. In every dose of vaccine, 300 ug of mutant IDH1 20-mer peptide was given alongside topical imiquimod. No antigen has been identified for these receptors. Data came from immunoSEQ multiplex PCR; TCRdb stores just in-frame clones and leaves some out. The table includes around 57,000 clones, 70% to 90% detected once. The specimen comprised PBMCs, sampled from a glioma patient whose treatment included an IDH1 peptide vaccine. The receptors originated from a middle-aged man with glioma.

This chain links TRBV7-9 with TRBJ2-5, with TRBD1 matching over 9 bases. The CDR3 loop spans 15 amino acids. CDR1 is SEHNR, CDR2 FQNEAQ, per germline (reference sequence). Trimming cost V 6 bases and J 4 bases; bases outside gene matches: 9. CDR3 loop: CASSSWTGASETQYF. The CDR3 DNA sequence: TGTGCCAGCAGTAGTTGGACAGGGGCTTCAGAGACCCAGTACTTC. The full variable domain, in which reference TRBV7-9 and TRBJ2-5 provide the parts outside the CDR3, is DTGVSQNPRHKITKRGQNVTFRCDPISEHNRLYWYRQTLGQGPEFLTYFQNEAQLEKSRLLSDRFSAERPKGSFSTLEIQRTEQGDSAMYLCASSSWTGASETQYFGPGTRLLVL.

The chain recombines TRBV27 with TRBJ1-2; D is ambiguous. This CDR3 spans 16 amino acids. CDR1 is MNHEY, CDR2 SMNVEV, per germline (reference sequence). V lost 5 bases to trimming and J lost 3 bases, with 19 bases between them. CDR3 sequence reads: CASSAYRTPWYYGYTF. The CDR3 DNA sequence: TGTGCCAGCAGTGCCTACCGGACCCCATGGTACTATGGCTACACCTTC.

The CDR3 protein is CAIKAGLNTGELFF. CDR3 DNA sequence: TGTGCCATCAAGGCAGGCTTGAACACCGGGGAGCTGTTTTTT. The chain recombines TRBV10-3 with TRBJ2-2, with D unclear. V lost 7 bases, J lost 1 base, and 10 bases lay in between. CDR3 size: 14 residues. Germline V gene data show CDR1 as ENHRY and CDR2 as SYGVKD.

The V and J genes are TRBV19 and TRBJ2-7, with D uncertain. In germline, CDR1 is LNHDA, CDR2 SQIVND (reference sequence). Between the trimmed V and J ends, which lost 10 bases and 4 bases, there was a span of 17 bases. This CDR3 is built from 13 residues. CDR3 region: CATSAGSPYEQYV. CDR3 in DNA: TGTGCCACCTCCGCTGGGTCCCCGTACGAGCAGTACGTC.

This clone was seen only once. The V and J genes are TRBV6-5 and TRBJ1-1; 8 bases map to TRBD1. V lost 4 bases and J lost 7; bases outside the gene matches: 11. The CDR3 extends over 15 amino acids. Germline assignment: CDR1 MNHEY and CDR2 SVGAGI. The CDR3 sequence: CASSLPGQGWSEAFF. CDR3 nucleotide sequence: TGTGCCAGCAGTTTGCCCGGACAGGGCTGGAGTGAAGCTTTCTTT.

This chain connects TRBV29-1 to TRBJ2-2; D is undetermined. The CDR3 length is 13 residues. The germline gives CDR1 SQVTM, CDR2 ANQGSEA. V was clipped by 0 bases and J by 6 bases, with 8 bases between them. The CDR3 here is CSVEEAAAGELFF. The DNA of the CDR3 is TGCAGCGTTGAAGAGGCAGCCGCCGGGGAGCTGTTTTTT.

The rearrangement joins TRBV7-6 to TRBJ2-7; TRBD2 is a possible D gene (5 bases). The CDR3 is 14 residues long. Deletions cut 1 base from V and 2 bases from J, with 9 bases between. Per germline, CDR1 SGHVS and CDR2 FNYEAQ. The CDR3 reads CASSLGTGTYEQYF. The CDR3 nucleotides read TGTGCCAGCAGCTTAGGAACGGGGACCTACGAGCAGTACTTC. Looking up the rest from reference TRBV7-6 and TRBJ2-7 gives the full variable domain: GAGVSQSPRYKVTKRGQDVALRCDPISGHVSLYWYRQALGQGPEFLTYFNYEAQQDKSGLPNDRFSAERPEGSISTLTIQRTEQRDSAMYRCASSLGTGTYEQYFGPGTRLTVT.

The table lists this clone with a count of one. The chain uses TRBV18 and TRBJ1-3; D is unclear. Looked up from germline, CDR1 is KGHSH and CDR2 is LQKENI. The V end lost 3 bases, the J end lost 2 bases, and 5 bases lay between the germline ends. CDR3 length: 13 amino acids. The CDR3 region is CASSPSTGNTIYF. The CDR3 bases are TGTGCCAGCTCACCGTCTACTGGAAACACCATATATTTT.

The chain carries TRBV7-6 and TRBJ2-7; 13 positions match TRBD2. CDR3 length: 16 amino acids. Germline trimming cut 5 bases from V and 2 bases from J; bases unmatched to any gene: 6. From germline, CDR1 is SGHVS and CDR2 FNYEAQ. CDR3 residues: CASSPRLAGGPYEQYF. CDR3 coding DNA: TGTGCCAGCAGCCCTAGACTAGCGGGAGGCCCCTACGAGCAGTACTTC.

The chain combines TRBV5-6 with TRBJ1-2; 9 nucleotides align to TRBD1. Trimming took 0 bases from V and 14 from J; bases not matched to a gene: 8. From germline, CDR1 is SGHDT and CDR2 YYEEEE. The CDR3 length is 13 residues. CDR3 nucleotide sequence: TGTGCCAGCAGCTTGGTGAGGACAGGGGATATAACCTTC. Amino acids: CASSLVRTGDITF.

The chain employs TRBV19 and TRBJ1-5; weak D call: TRBD1 (6 bases). V was trimmed by 5 bases and J by 2 bases, leaving 13 bases between them. Germline V lookup: CDR1 LNHDA, CDR2 SQIVND (reference sequence). This CDR3 spans 15 amino acids. The CDR3 coding sequence is TGTGCCAGTAGTTGGGGGCCCCTCGGCAATCAGCCCCAGCATTTT. Translation: CASSWGPLGNQPQHF.

The chain couples TRBV25-1 to TRBJ1-2; 7 bases map to TRBD1. CDR3 length: 18 residues. In germline, CDR1 is MGHDK, CDR2 SYGVNS. V trimming: 1 base; J trimming: 1 base; junction bases outside the gene matches: 12. The CDR3, as DNA: TGTGCCAGCAGTGAATCCGGGACAGAAGCCACTTTTAACTATGGCTACACCTTC. It codes for CASSESGTEATFNYGYTF.

This rearrangement joins TRBV15 to TRBJ1-5, with D maybe TRBD1 (6 bases). Germline V gene lookup returns CDR1 LNHNV and CDR2 YYDKDF (reference sequence). This CDR3 comprises 15 residues. Trimming shortened V by 5 bases and J by 4 bases, and 15 bases separated the two germline ends. The CDR3 protein is CATSYRKGGNQPQHF. CDR3 sequence (DNA): TGTGCCACCAGCTACAGGAAGGGGGGAAATCAGCCCCAGCATTTT.

The chain joins TRBV9 to TRBJ1-4, with TRBD1 identical over 11 bases. The CDR3 extends over 15 amino acids. The J segment lost 7 bases and the V segment lost 3 bases, leaving 5 bases of the junction unmatched. Germline CDR1 is SGDLS and CDR2 is YYNGEE. The CDR3 sequence: CASSAGGTGGEKLFF. The DNA for the CDR3 is TGTGCCAGCAGCGCGGGAGGGACAGGGGGTGAAAAACTGTTTTTT.

The rearrangement uses TRBV6-5 and TRBJ1-1, with D perhaps TRBD1 (5 bases). The germline CDR1 and CDR2 sequences are MNHEY and SVGAGI. The V end was cut by 2 bases, the J end by 1 base, with 8 bases between. The CDR3 has 14 amino acids. The CDR3 bases are TGTGCCAGCAGTTACCGAGACAGGAACACTGAAGCTTTCTTT. It encodes CASSYRDRNTEAFF.

This clone was found once. The chain employs TRBV19 and TRBJ1-5; 10 bases line up with TRBD1. The CDR3 loop spans 15 amino acids. Germline CDR1 reads LNHDA; CDR2 reads SQIVND (reference sequence). The J segment lost 4 bases and the V segment lost 6 bases, leaving 6 bases of the junction unmatched. Here the CDR3 DNA reads TGTGCCAGTAGCCGCGGGACAGGGGTAAATCAGCCCCAGCATTTT. Encoded protein: CASSRGTGVNQPQHF.

The gene calls are TRBV6-1 and TRBJ1-2; TRBD1 might be the D (6 bases). The length of the CDR3 is 14 residues. Trimming took 6 bases from V and 5 from J, leaving 16 bases between them. The germline V gene encodes CDR1 MNHNS and CDR2 SASEGT. CDR3 in DNA: TGTGCCAGCAGAACCAGGGGTGTTACATATGGCTACACCTTC. Its protein is CASRTRGVTYGYTF.

The V gene is TRBV6-5, the J gene TRBJ1-1; TRBD1 aligns across 12 bases. The CDR3 runs 15 residues. With V trimmed by 0 bases and J by 6 bases, 2 bases remained unmatched. Germline V lookup: CDR1 MNHEY, CDR2 SVGAGI. The CDR3 coding sequence is TGTGCCAGCAGTTACTCGGGACAGGGGGCCTCTGAAGCTTTCTTT. It encodes CASSYSGQGASEAFF.

The rearrangement joins TRBV5-1 to TRBJ2-3; 8 nucleotides line up with TRBD1. Trimming cost V 4 bases and J 0 bases; bases outside gene matches: 7. The CDR3 is 16 amino acids. Germline V gene lookup returns CDR1 SGHRS and CDR2 YFSETQ. The CDR3 DNA is TGCGCCAGCAGCACACAGGGGGATCCGAGCACAGATACGCAGTATTTT. Amino acids: CASSTQGDPSTDTQYF.

The CDR3: CASSLARWRSERQSYNEQFF. In DNA, the CDR3 is TGTGCCAGCAGTTTAGCTCGTTGGCGGTCCGAAAGGCAGAGCTACAATGAGCAGTTCTTC. The rearrangement links TRBV27 to TRBJ2-1; D is ambiguous. From germline, CDR1 is MNHEY and CDR2 SMNVEV (reference sequence). V was clipped by 2 bases and J by 3 bases, with 26 bases between them. The CDR3 sequence is 20 residues long.

The chain combines TRBV7-2 with TRBJ2-7, with 10 bases matching TRBD2. Germline CDR1 is SGHTA and CDR2 is FQGNSA. There are 16 residues in the CDR3. V shed 4 bases and J 2 bases; nucleotides not matched to a gene: 8. CDR3 in amino acids: CASSSRTSGAPYEQYF. The CDR3 region has the DNA TGTGCCAGCAGCTCGAGGACTAGCGGAGCCCCCTACGAGCAGTACTTC. The full variable domain, rest sourced from reference TRBV7-2 and TRBJ2-7, is GAGVSQSPSNKVTEKGKDVELRCDPISGHTALYWYRQSLGQGLEFLIYFQGNSAPDKSGLPSDRFSAERTGGSVSTLTIQRTQQEDSAVYLCASSSRTSGAPYEQYFGPGTRLTVT.

This sequence joins TRBV6-4 and TRBJ2-1; 9 positions match TRBD2. Per the germline V gene, CDR1 is MRHNA and CDR2 is SNTAGT. The J segment lost 2 bases and the V segment lost 3 bases, leaving 2 bases of the junction unmatched. This CDR3 comprises 15 residues. The CDR3 DNA follows: TGTGCCAGCAGTGATTTAGCGGGAGCCTACAATGAGCAGTTCTTC. It encodes CASSDLAGAYNEQFF.

The chain has TRBV25-1 and TRBJ2-1; D may be TRBD1 (6 bases). Germline CDR1 reads MGHDK; CDR2 reads SYGVNS. CDR3 length equals 16 residues. V was clipped by 8 bases and J by 3 bases, with 20 bases between them. The CDR3, as DNA: TGTGCCAGCGTTGGGGTGGGGGCACGATACTACAATGAGCAGTTCTTC. It encodes CASVGVGARYYNEQFF.

The J gene is TRBJ1-3, the V gene TRBV9; no definite D call. V dropped 6 bases and J dropped 1 base, with 8 bases sitting between them. Germline values: CDR1 SGDLS, CDR2 YYNGEE. CDR3 size: 13 residues. The DNA for the CDR3 is TGTGCCAGCACCGACCCTTCTGGAAACACCATATATTTT. Protein product: CASTDPSGNTIYF.

The gene calls are TRBV5-1 and TRBJ1-1; D gene ambiguous. The CDR3 covers 15 residues. V was cut by 0 bases and J by 3 bases, with 12 bases left in between. Germline V gene lookup returns CDR1 SGHRS and CDR2 YFSETQ. As DNA, the CDR3 is TGCGCCAGCAGCTTGGTCGGAGAATTAGACACTGAAGCTTTCTTT. This encodes CASSLVGELDTEAFF.

J is TRBJ1-2 and V is TRBV7-2; D gene ambiguous. The V and J ends lost 2 bases and 7 bases respectively, with 11 bases between them. Germline CDR1 is SGHTA and CDR2 is FQGNSA. This CDR3 comprises 13 residues. The CDR3 sequence is CASSLWTDSGYTF. CDR3 coding DNA: TGTGCCAGCAGCTTATGGACGGACTCTGGCTACACCTTC.

The chain uses TRBV28 and TRBJ1-4, with TRBD1 as a possible D gene (6 bases). V lost 4 bases to trimming and J lost 8 bases, with 8 bases between them. The V gene's germline CDR1 is MDHEN and CDR2 SYDVKM. The CDR3 is 12 residues long. The CDR3 DNA sequence: TGTGCCAGCAGTTACAGGGTAGAAAAACTGTTTTTT. Its protein is CASSYRVEKLFF.

The J gene is TRBJ2-1, the V gene TRBV2; D is possibly TRBD1 or TRBD2 (5 bases each). The germline V gene has CDR1 SNHLY and CDR2 FYNNEI. V dropped 8 bases and J dropped 7 bases, with 21 bases sitting between them. The CDR3 runs 15 residues. CDR3 bases: TGTGCCAGCTTCTTTAAGGGGCGGGTCGCGAATGAGCAGTTCTTC. It encodes CASFFKGRVANEQFF.

The gene calls are TRBV30 and TRBJ1-4, with no clear D. The CDR3 runs to 13 residues. V lost 1 base to trimming and J lost 11 bases, with 14 bases between them. Germline loops: CDR1 GTSNPN, CDR2 SVGIG (reference sequence). CDR3 DNA sequence: TGTGCCTGGAGTGATAGTAAGGGAACGAAACTGTTTTTT. Translated: CAWSDSKGTKLFF.